This T cell receptor beta chain was sequenced for a study of response to subunit inactivated influenza vaccine. Regarding the study as a whole: The authors suggested that few new T cells are recruited per seasonal influenza vaccination.

This CDR3 spans 14 amino acids. V was pared by 3 bases and J by 4 bases, with 11 bases between. The germline V gene has CDR1 MDHEN and CDR2 SYDVKM. TCRdb re-called the RT-PCR reads through MiXCR, storing one row per CDR3 protein. Of hundreds of thousands of distinct CDR3 sequences in the sample, around 8% are singletons; the top ten hold 10% to 15%. This clonotype was picked up a small number of times. What it recognizes is unknown. This TCR derives from a man aged 50-75 years who received an inactivated influenza vaccine. The V call is TRBV28, the J call TRBJ2-3; D remains unclear. The source was PBMCs from blood, collected approximately 25 months after vaccination. CDR3 region: CASSFRAAPDTQYF. As DNA, the CDR3 is TGTGCCAGCAGTTTTCGGGCAGCCCCAGATACGCAGTATTTT.